Shown below are 27 T cell receptor beta chains from a single sample sequenced in a study of blood T cell repertoires in COVID-19. TCRdb's table, derived via immunoSEQ multiplex PCR, lists solely in-frame clones and lacks some. The sample consists of 300,000 to 400,000 clones, roughly nine tenths of them appearing once. Sequencing used PBMCs or T cells enriched from blood (not recorded which). The receptors were sampled from a young woman who had been exposed to COVID-19.

The rearrangement links TRBV29-1 to TRBJ1-2, with 7 bases aligning to TRBD1. V was clipped by 8 bases and J by 6 bases; unmatched bases: 6. This CDR3 comprises 11 residues. The germline CDR1 and CDR2 sequences are SQVTM and ANQGSEA. The CDR3 region is CSILTGNGYTF. In DNA, the CDR3 is TGCAGCATCTTGACAGGGAATGGCTACACCTTC.

V gene TRBV5-1 combines with J gene TRBJ1-6, with a tentative D call TRBD1 (6 bases). The CDR3 consists of 15 residues. Germline V gene lookup returns CDR1 SGHRS and CDR2 YFSETQ. The V gene lost 0 bases and the J gene lost 10 bases, with 14 bases spanning the gap. CDR3 bases: TGCGCCAGCAGCTTGGCCGGACAGTTTTACTCACCCCTCCACTTT. It specifies CASSLAGQFYSPLHF.

The V and J genes are TRBV6-5 and TRBJ2-7; 7 bases align to TRBD1. Germline CDR1 reads MNHEY; CDR2 reads SVGAGI. With V trimmed by 4 bases and J by 1 base, 1 base remained unmatched. This CDR3 has 13 residues. CDR3 in amino acids: CASSLTGSYEQYF. DNA of the CDR3: TGTGCCAGCAGTTTGACAGGGTCCTACGAGCAGTACTTC.

This clone is a singleton in its sample. The chain uses TRBV19 and TRBJ2-1; 9 bases map to TRBD2. The CDR3 spans 15 residues. Germline V lookup: CDR1 LNHDA, CDR2 SQIVND (reference sequence). The V gene end was trimmed by 3 bases and the J gene end by 1 base; junction bases not matched to a gene: 1. CDR3 DNA sequence: TGTGCCAGTAGTATCAGCGGGGGGTCCTACAATGAGCAGTTCTTC. It yields the protein CASSISGGSYNEQFF.

This chain's CDR3 is CASSLWTGDNSPLHF. DNA of the CDR3: TGTGCCAGCAGCCTTTGGACAGGTGATAATTCACCCCTCCACTTT. The chain combines TRBV5-5 with TRBJ1-6; the match to TRBD1 covers 7 bases. The CDR3 has 15 residues. In germline, CDR1 is SGHKS, CDR2 YYEKEE (reference sequence). Trimming cost V 4 bases and J 5 bases; bases outside gene matches: 6.

V gene TRBV7-8 combines with J gene TRBJ1-2, with a weak D call TRBD1 (5 bases). The germline V gene has CDR1 SGHVS and CDR2 FQNEAQ. The V gene lost 1 base and the J gene lost 7 bases, with 16 bases spanning the gap. The CDR3 runs 15 residues. DNA for the CDR3: TGTGCCAGCAGCTTAGGCGGAGGAGGGGTCTCTGGCTACACCTTC. Translated, it gives CASSLGGGGVSGYTF.

V usage is TRBV10-3 and J usage is TRBJ2-7; TRBD1 matches 9 bases. The CDR3 is 15 residues long. Germline V lookup: CDR1 ENHRY, CDR2 SYGVKD. The J segment lost 4 bases and the V segment lost 3 bases, leaving 7 bases of the junction unmatched. The CDR3 DNA reads as TGTGCCATCAGTGATGCGACAGGGGGGGAATACGAGCAGTACTTC. Translation gives CAISDATGGEYEQYF.

The V gene is TRBV27, the J gene TRBJ2-7, with TRBD2 matching over 11 bases. The germline V gene encodes CDR1 MNHEY and CDR2 SMNVEV (reference sequence). The CDR3 loop spans 16 amino acids. With 5 bases clipped from V and 3 bases from J, the junction kept 9 bases outside the gene matches. CDR3: CASSPSGGPLDYEQYF. The CDR3 region has the DNA TGTGCCAGCAGTCCTAGCGGGGGGCCCCTCGACTACGAGCAGTACTTC.

The chain uses TRBV5-4 and TRBJ2-3; TRBD2 matches 8 bases. V lost 4 bases and J lost 7; bases outside the gene matches: 14. Per germline, CDR1 SGHNT and CDR2 YYREEE (reference sequence). The CDR3 totals 16 residues. The CDR3 spells CASSRFIAGSSNTQYF. CDR3 in DNA: TGTGCCAGCAGCCGCTTCATAGCGGGGAGCAGTAATACGCAGTATTTT.

The V call is TRBV12-5, the J call TRBJ1-1; D might be TRBD1 (6 bases). This CDR3 region has 14 residues. The V and J ends lost 4 bases and 1 base respectively, with 10 bases between them. CDR1 and CDR2 from the germline V gene are LGHNT and FRNRAP. The CDR3 DNA follows: TGTGCTAGTGGTTCGGGACACCCGAACACTGAAGCTTTCTTT. Translating gives CASGSGHPNTEAFF.

This rearrangement joins TRBV12-3 or TRBV12-4 to TRBJ2-5; tentative D call: TRBD2 (6 bases). The CDR3 is 13 amino acids. V lost 6 bases and J lost 8, with 16 bases in between. The CDR3 is CASSFGPGDTQYF. The CDR3 DNA is TGTGCCAGCAGCTTCGGACCGGGGGACACCCAGTACTTC.

The J gene is TRBJ2-7, the V gene TRBV7-6; D not resolved. Germline loops: CDR1 SGHVS, CDR2 FNYEAQ. CDR3 length: 17 amino acids. Trimming took 2 bases from V and 1 from J, leaving 18 bases between them. The CDR3 here is CASSLSPPTALSYEQYF. In nucleotides, the CDR3 is TGTGCCAGCAGCTTATCCCCCCCCACAGCCCTTTCCTACGAGCAGTACTTC.

V is TRBV5-4 and J is TRBJ2-5; TRBD2 matches 9 bases. The germline V gene encodes CDR1 SGHNT and CDR2 YYREEE (reference sequence). V lost 0 bases and J lost 3; bases outside the gene matches: 15. The CDR3 totals 19 residues. The CDR3 DNA reads TGTGCCAGCAGCTTGGTCCCTAGCGGGGCTCGAGGGGTCAAAGAGACCCAGTACTTC. Amino acids: CASSLVPSGARGVKETQYF.

This clone was counted once. The rearrangement links TRBV4-3 to TRBJ2-1; TRBD2 matches at 10 bases. This CDR3 region has 15 residues. Germline V gene lookup returns CDR1 LGHNA and CDR2 YSLEER. Losses at the gene ends were 4 bases for V and 6 bases for J; bases not matched to a gene: 6. In DNA form, the CDR3 reads TGCGCCAGCAGCCTTTCTAGCGGGGGCCGCAATGAGCAGTTCTTC. Encoded protein: CASSLSSGGRNEQFF.

This rearrangement joins TRBV4-1 to TRBJ2-2; possibly TRBD1 for D (8 bases). Trimming pared 3 bases from V and 6 bases from J, leaving 17 bases between. This CDR3 spans 16 amino acids. Germline CDR1 MGHRA, CDR2 YSYEKL. The CDR3 sequence is CASSQRTGRVAGELFF. The CDR3, as DNA: TGCGCCAGCAGCCAGCGGACAGGGAGGGTTGCCGGGGAGCTGTTTTTT.

The V call is TRBV4-3, the J call TRBJ2-5, with D unclear. The germline V and J ends were trimmed by 0 bases and 2 bases, with 10 bases remaining between them. The CDR3 spans 15 residues. The germline V gene encodes CDR1 LGHNA and CDR2 YSLEER. Here the CDR3 reads CASSQELADQETQYF. In DNA form, the CDR3 reads TGCGCCAGCAGCCAAGAACTCGCGGATCAAGAGACCCAGTACTTC.

The V and J genes are TRBV29-1 and TRBJ2-3, with 7 bases lining up with TRBD2. Germline CDR1 SQVTM, CDR2 ANQGSEA. This CDR3 is 13 amino acids long. J lost 1 base, V lost 8 bases, and 6 bases had no gene match. The DNA for the CDR3 is TGCAGCCAAATAAGCGGGGGCACAGATACGCAGTATTTT. As protein: CSQISGGTDTQYF.

This clone came up once. Other DNA sequences in this sample translate to the same CDR3. The V and J genes are TRBV30 and TRBJ1-3; D might be TRBD1 (6 bases). This CDR3 contains 14 residues. V was clipped by 3 bases and J by 0 bases, with 9 bases between them. Germline lookup yields CDR1 GTSNPN and CDR2 SVGIG (reference sequence). The CDR3 DNA sequence: TGTGCCTGGAGCACAGGGTCCTCTGGAAACACCATATATTTT. Its protein is CAWSTGSSGNTIYF.

The J gene is TRBJ2-7, the V gene TRBV6-5, with a weak D call TRBD2 (6 bases). CDR1 is MNHEY, CDR2 SVGAGI, per germline. Between the trimmed V and J ends, which lost 2 bases and 6 bases, there was a span of 11 bases. The CDR3 is made up of 13 amino acids. CDR3 sequence (DNA): TGTGCCAGCAGTTACCTGGAGGGCTCCGAGCAGTACTTC. Translated, it gives CASSYLEGSEQYF.

The genes are TRBV11-3 and TRBJ2-7; TRBD1 aligns across 8 bases. The V segment lost 5 bases and the J segment 6 bases; nucleotides outside the gene matches: 6. The CDR3 totals 13 residues. CDR1 SGHNT and CDR2 YENEEA come from the germline V gene. The CDR3 bases are TGTGCCAGCAGCCTTATTGACAGGGGCGAGCAGTACTTC. It translates to CASSLIDRGEQYF.

The count of this clone is one. V is TRBV7-9 and J is TRBJ2-1; 11 bases match TRBD2. This CDR3 comprises 14 residues. The V segment lost 4 bases and the J segment 5 bases; nucleotides outside the gene matches: 1. Germline assignment: CDR1 SEHNR and CDR2 FQNEAQ (reference sequence). The CDR3 loop reads CASSSGLADNEQFF. CDR3 DNA sequence: TGTGCCAGCAGCTCGGGACTAGCGGACAATGAGCAGTTCTTC.

V gene TRBV5-1 combines with J gene TRBJ2-3; D is uncertain. V lost 0 bases, J lost 2 bases, and 10 bases lay in between. The CDR3 is made up of 15 amino acids. Germline V gene lookup returns CDR1 SGHRS and CDR2 YFSETQ. In nucleotides, the CDR3 is TGCGCCAGCAGCTTGGATGGCACATCCACAGATACGCAGTATTTT. Amino acid sequence: CASSLDGTSTDTQYF.

V usage is TRBV3-1 (or the pseudogene TRBV3-2) and J usage is TRBJ1-2; 7 bases fit TRBD1. Germline trimming cut 0 bases from V and 4 bases from J; bases unmatched to any gene: 5. This CDR3 has 15 residues. CDR1 is LGHDT and CDR2 is YNNKEL in the germline V gene (reference sequence). CDR3 residues: CASSQDKRGPYGYTF. CDR3 nucleotide sequence: TGTGCCAGCAGCCAAGACAAGAGGGGGCCCTATGGCTACACCTTC.

This clone occurred once. This chain connects TRBV11-2 to TRBJ2-3; 8 bases are shared with TRBD2. Germline assignment: CDR1 SGHAT and CDR2 FQNNGV. Trimming cost V 1 base and J 4 bases; bases outside gene matches: 1. The CDR3 runs to 14 residues. DNA for the CDR3: TGTGCCAGCAGCTTAGCGGGACTAGCAGATACGCAGTATTTT. Its translation is CASSLAGLADTQYF.

The chain uses TRBV27 and TRBJ1-5, with D perhaps matching TRBD1 (5 bases). CDR1 MNHEY and CDR2 SMNVEV come from the germline V gene (reference sequence). This CDR3 comprises 13 residues. The V end was cut by 11 bases, the J end by 5 bases, with 16 bases between. The CDR3 protein is CASCAGDYQPQHF. Here the CDR3 DNA reads TGTGCCTCTTGTGCGGGGGACTATCAGCCCCAGCATTTT.

V and J are TRBV11-2 and TRBJ2-3, with D possibly matching TRBD1 (5 bases). Trimming pared 3 bases from V and 4 bases from J, leaving 8 bases between. Germline V gene sequence: CDR1 SGHAT, CDR2 FQNNGV. The CDR3 consists of 13 residues. The CDR3 nucleotides read TGTGCCAGCAGCTTTTCCAGGGCAGATACGCAGTATTTT. The encoded protein is CASSFSRADTQYF. Using reference TRBV11-2 and TRBJ2-3 for the parts outside the CDR3, the full variable domain is EAGVAQSPRYKIIEKRQSVAFWCNPISGHATLYWYQQILGQGPKLLIQFQNNGVVDDSQLPKDRFSAERLKGVDSTLKIQPAKLEDSAVYLCASSFSRADTQYFGPGTRLTVL.

The rearrangement joins TRBV2 to TRBJ1-2; TRBD1 agrees at 9 bases. The CDR3 contains 15 residues. Germline CDR1 and CDR2: SNHLY and FYNNEI. The J segment lost 8 bases and the V segment lost 4 bases, leaving 11 bases of the junction unmatched. As DNA, the CDR3 is TGTGCCAGCAGTGTAGGGACAGGGAGGAACAGCGGCTACACCTTC. Translating gives CASSVGTGRNSGYTF.